This entry concerns a single T cell receptor beta chain. Its antigen is not known. Random hexamers were used to reverse transcribe about 0.45 to 1 ug of RNA. An immunoSEQ multiplex PCR generated amplified TCR beta CDR3 products spanning 54 Vbeta and 13 Jbeta. TCRdb re-called the immunoSEQ multiplex PCR reads with MiXCR, one entry per CDR3 protein. The sample carries 160,000 or so distinct CDR3 sequences, roughly 95% recorded once. The sample belongs to a study of CD8 T cells in Susac syndrome. Study-wide results and caveats: An acknowledgment was made by the study that its TCR sequencing and HLA analysis involved relatively few individuals.

V gave up 1 base and J gave up 8 bases, with 24 bases separating them. CDR3 length equals 18 residues. Per germline, CDR1 LGHDT and CDR2 YNNKEL (reference sequence). The sequenced target, TCR beta, came from blood CD8+ and CD4+ T cells. Sequencing was performed on CD8+ T cells from PBMCs. The receptor was derived from a human donor with multiple sclerosis. This chain joins TRBV3-1 and TRBJ2-1; weak D call: TRBD1 (5 bases). CDR3 protein: CASSQAASPGWGNDEQFF. The CDR3 nucleotides are TGTGCCAGCAGCCAAGCGGCCTCCCCCGGGTGGGGCAATGATGAGCAGTTCTTC.